This T cell receptor (beta chain) was sequenced during a study of post-analysis software for immune sequencing data (dated by TCRdb to the mid-2010s). About the investigation overall: Disease courses on record covered relapsing-remitting, secondary progressive and progressive-relapsing multiple sclerosis, though some patients had no subtype annotation. Patient repertoires were compared against 10 to 12 previously published healthy control repertoires from donors aged 6 to 25 years. A subset of samples was prepared in parallel using single-end sample barcoding, then pooled and co-amplified after Illumina adapter ligation. Study-wide conclusions, independent of this receptor: Compared with controls, multiple sclerosis patients had significantly lower normalized Chao1 diversity, a finding suggesting substantial peripheral T-cell clonal expansion. Strong co-clustering of samples prepared in the same batch was shown by direct clustering with F measure, prompting a batch-effect correction. The multiple sclerosis patient group was slightly younger than the control group.

To demonstrate the VDJtools post-analysis software, the study profiled TCR beta repertoires from the peripheral blood of 10 to 15 young patients with multiple sclerosis. The multiple sclerosis patients were children and adolescents between 6 and 15 years of age. About this clonotype: Its cognate antigen has yet to be identified. No much larger clone is present one base from it, and per-base qualities are unavailable.

Library method: PCR. Sequencing took place on an Illumina HiSeq 2500. To reduce PCR and sequencing biases, unique molecular identifiers were incorporated into the TCR beta cDNA libraries. Per 1 to 10 million input T cells, roughly 0.5 million cDNA molecules were obtained, such that each molecule approximated one T cell. Patient libraries were prepared and sequenced with the same protocol used for the earlier healthy control dataset. Within a given batch, samples were prepared together, multiplexed and sequenced on the same HiSeq lane. The paper's processing steps were these. Raw barcoded reads were processed with MIGEC, and single-read molecular identifier groups were discarded before consensus assembly and CDR3 extraction. VDJtools was used for post-analysis of the clonotype tables, with diversity normalized by down-sampling every dataset to the smallest sample size. Repertoire overlap clustering matched CDR3 amino acid but not nucleotide sequences to correct batch-related cross-sample contamination. In TCRdb, the public reads were trimmed at Q25 with fastp and aligned with MiXCR, with productive beta chains retained. A single entry per CDR3 protein holds the most common genes and DNA from its merged rows. What appears here as the V and J calls and clone size reflects TCRdb's work, not the paper's. This sample gives hundreds of thousands of distinct CDR3 sequences in total; around 64% of them show up just once. About 11% of the sample is held by the ten biggest clonotypes.

The sequence derives from a girl aged 2-10 years with multiple sclerosis. The sequenced material came from blood.

The DNA is as follows: TGTGCCAGCAGCTTAGAGTGGGCGGGACTCGGTCCCCAAGAGACCCAGTACTTC. This gives the protein CASSLEWAGLGPQETQYF. This chain is built from TRBV7-2 and TRBJ2-5; possibly the D gene is TRBD2, per 6 matching bases. CDR1 and CDR2, looked up from the germline V gene, are SGHTA and FQGNSA. Cut back by 1 base and 1 base, the V and J ends lie 19 bases apart. The CDR3 runs 18 amino acids, cysteine and phenylalanine included. Only the CDR3 DNA stays, 54 bases, in frame from base 1.